The 9 T cell receptor beta chains below all came from one sample that was sequenced in a study of CD4 T cells in relation to SARS-CoV-2 and coronaviruses. Generated by immunoSEQ multiplex PCR, the TCRdb table keeps only in-frame clones and is missing some. The sample shows approximately 60,000 clones, about 91% of them seen only once. The sample taken for sequencing was naive CD4+ T cells from PBMCs. Described subset: naive CD4+ T cells isolated by negative enrichment. The origin of the receptors is an adult with COVID-19.

The rearrangement uses TRBV7-8 and TRBJ2-7; TRBD2 matches at 13 bases. From germline, CDR1 is SGHVS and CDR2 FQNEAQ. J gave up 2 bases and V 5 bases, and 15 bases lay outside the gene matches. This CDR3 comprises 19 residues. CDR3 nucleotides: TGTGCCAGCAGCGCACAACCCCCCGGACTAGCGGGAGCAGCCTACGAGCAGTACTTC. This encodes CASSAQPPGLAGAAYEQYF.

V and J are TRBV5-5 and TRBJ2-1; TRBD2 matches 8 bases. Germline assignment: CDR1 SGHKS and CDR2 YYEKEE (reference sequence). The CDR3 has 15 amino acids. The trim removed 0 bases at V and 6 bases at J, leaving 5 bases unmatched. The CDR3 loop is CASSLASGLGNEQFF. CDR3 in DNA: TGTGCCAGCAGCTTGGCGTCGGGACTAGGCAATGAGCAGTTCTTC.

This sequence joins TRBV5-1 and TRBJ2-2; weak D call: TRBD2 (6 bases). The CDR3 length is 15 residues. Germline CDR1 SGHRS, CDR2 YFSETQ. The ends were cut back, 3 bases at V and 6 bases at J, with 15 bases in the middle. CDR3 sequence: CASSSEGRSAGELFF. CDR3 nucleotides: TGCGCCAGCAGCTCGGAGGGCAGATCGGCCGGGGAGCTGTTTTTT.

This clone was detected a few times. J is TRBJ1-6 and V is TRBV2; no reliable D call. Deletions cut 1 base from V and 9 bases from J, with 10 bases between. This CDR3 is 14 amino acids long. Germline V lookup: CDR1 SNHLY, CDR2 FYNNEI. CDR3 protein: CASSEELLGSPLHF. The CDR3 coding sequence is TGTGCCAGCAGTGAAGAGTTATTGGGTTCACCCCTCCACTTT.

This chain connects TRBV7-9 to TRBJ1-1; tentatively, D is TRBD1 (5 bases). Germline assignment: CDR1 SEHNR and CDR2 FQNEAQ (reference sequence). The CDR3 is 13 residues long. Trimming shortened V by 1 base and J by 4 bases, and 7 bases separated the two germline ends. CDR3 amino acids: CASSLGQFTEAFF. The CDR3 coding sequence is TGTGCCAGCAGCTTAGGACAGTTCACTGAAGCTTTCTTT.

The V and J genes are TRBV5-1 and TRBJ1-6; D gene ambiguous. The length of the CDR3 is 12 residues. Trimming pared 2 bases from V and 7 bases from J, leaving 4 bases between. From germline, CDR1 is SGHRS and CDR2 YFSETQ. The CDR3 reads CASSLGNSPLHF. For the CDR3, the DNA is TGCGCCAGCAGCTTAGGAAATTCACCCCTCCACTTT.

The CDR3 region is CASSPYTHRDNEQFF. Here the CDR3 DNA reads TGTGCCAGCAGTCCGTACACCCACAGGGACAATGAGCAGTTCTTC. The rearrangement links TRBV28 to TRBJ2-1; D is perhaps TRBD1 (6 bases). The CDR3 has 15 residues. Germline assignment: CDR1 MDHEN and CDR2 SYDVKM. Trimming took 5 bases from V and 5 from J, leaving 16 bases between them.

This clone was counted once. The V gene is TRBV5-4, the J gene TRBJ2-4; D is perhaps TRBD1 (5 bases). With 5 bases removed from V and 0 bases from J, the gap between germline ends came to 15 bases. This CDR3 spans 16 amino acids. Looked up from germline, CDR1 is SGHNT and CDR2 is YYREEE (reference sequence). The CDR3 coding sequence is TGTGCCAGCAGTTCCAGGGAAGTTGTAGCCAAAAACATTCAGTACTTC. Protein: CASSSREVVAKNIQYF.

This clone was counted a few times. V is TRBV7-3 and J is TRBJ2-1; TRBD2 matches at 11 bases. Germline lookup yields CDR1 SGHTA and CDR2 FQGTGA. V gave up 3 bases and J gave up 7 bases; unmatched junction bases: 5. The CDR3 sequence is 15 residues long. CDR3 loop: CASSFLPSGRNEQFF. The CDR3 bases are TGTGCCAGCAGCTTTCTACCTAGCGGGAGGAATGAGCAGTTCTTC.